This T cell receptor (beta chain) was identified during a study of cytomegalovirus exposure and HLA in healthy donors. Study-level findings and limits: As a later analysis showed, several of the most significant clusters appeared to be linked to common viral pathogens.

Remarks on this clone: Its antigen is as yet unknown.

This CDR3 spans 13 amino acids. Germline V gives CDR1 SQVTM, CDR2 ANQGSEA. V was pared by 4 bases and J by 5 bases, with 14 bases between. The PCR contained 60 Vbeta and 13 Jbeta primers. Generated by immunoSEQ multiplex PCR, the TCRdb table keeps only in-frame clones and is missing some. The sample yields roughly 100,000 clones, 65% to 85% seen once. The receptor was isolated from a man aged 50 to 59 in good health and CMV-seropositive. The V and J genes are TRBV29-1 and TRBJ2-5, with a possible D match to TRBD2 (6 bases). Sequencing was done on a sample of PBMCs. CDR3 nucleotides: TGCAGCGTTGGACTAGTTTCCAGCGAGACCCAGTACTTC. Its protein is CSVGLVSSETQYF. The full variable domain, with the rest looked up from reference TRBV29-1 and TRBJ2-5, is SAVISQKPSRDICQRGTSLTIQCQVDSQVTMMFWYRQQPGQSLTLIATANQGSEATYESGFVIDKFPISRPNLTFSTLTVSNMSPEDSSIYLCSVGLVSSETQYFGPGTRLLVL.